The rows below give T cell receptor beta chains drawn from one sample of a study of blood T cell repertoires in COVID-19. Profiling relied on immunoSEQ multiplex PCR, and the TCRdb table lists in-frame clones only, not all of them. The table includes about 230,000 clones, around 88% detected once. Material: PBMCs or T cells enriched from blood (not recorded which). These receptors were obtained from a woman aged 40 to 50 with acute COVID-19. The conserved cysteine and the conserved F or W are not part of the CDR3 here.

12 TRBJ2-5 TRBV2 ASSPDRGVETQY
13 TRBJ1-1 TRBV7-2 ASSISVGMGAEAF
12 TRBJ2-3 TRBV10-3 AMGLGRSTDTQY
12 TRBJ1-4 TRBV5-1 ASSPSTTNEKLF
11 TRBJ1-2 TRBV7-2 ASSLEGNYGYT
11 TRBJ1-3 TRBV27 ASSVGIGNTIY
13 TRBJ1-6 TRBV30 AWARVGTANSPLH
11 TRBJ1-2 TRBV11-2 ASSRGPLEGYT
12 TRBJ2-7 TRBV5-4 ASSPWGRRNEQY
11 TRBJ1-6 TRBV12-5 ASGNQGNSPLH
13 TRBJ1-2 TRBV29-1 SVEVQPETNYGYT
10 TRBJ1-1 TRBV7-9 ASSQGYTEAF
10 TRBJ2-1 TRBV28 ASSTPSGSQF
13 TRBJ2-1 TRBV7-2 ASSLSGGAGNEQF
13 TRBJ1-5 TRBV7-2 ASRSAGGSNQPQH
16 TRBJ2-1 TRBV24-1 ATSDSVFGQSSYNEQF
13 TRBJ2-3 TRBV2 ASSDGGGTTDTQY
14 TRBJ2-5 TRBV9 ASSSGLAGSQETQY
10 TRBJ1-5 TRBV30 AWRLPGGPQH
11 TRBJ2-7 TRBV12-3/TRBV12-4 ASRITGVYEQY
11 TRBJ2-1 TRBV11-2 ASSLDRLDEQF
13 TRBJ2-3 TRBV7-8 ASISRRWGTDTQY
12 TRBJ1-4 TRBV7-9 ASSLSGLNEKLF
11 TRBJ2-2 TRBV29-1 SVRGGATGELF
12 TRBJ2-2 TRBV3-1/TRBV3-2 ASSLRRYSGELF
11 TRBJ2-5 TRBV19 ASSTDREETQY
13 TRBJ1-3 TRBV7-2 ASSLSGVTGNTIY
13 TRBJ2-7 TRBV10-1 ASSGAGTNSYEQY
11 TRBJ1-2 TRBV30 AWSRDRGYGYT
13 TRBJ2-2 TRBV7-7 ASSIQGVGTGELF
16 TRBJ2-6 TRBV10-3 AISELGDRGTGANVLT
14 TRBJ1-2 TRBV6-2/TRBV6-3 ASSLGQGGSNYGYT
13 TRBJ1-1 TRBV19 ASSTLGTGNTEAF
12 TRBJ1-5 TRBV29-1 SVGTRTGDQPQH
12 TRBJ1-1 TRBV6-2/TRBV6-3 ASSLASGGTEAF
12 TRBJ1-2 TRBV6-6 ASSPPGQGYGYT
12 TRBJ1-1 TRBV3-1/TRBV3-2 ASSQNGKDTEAF
11 TRBJ1-4 TRBV29-1 SAVQGSNEKLF
10 TRBJ1-2 TRBV7-9 ASSDTNYGYT
12 TRBJ1-4 TRBV7-2 ASSLTGGNEKLF
14 TRBJ2-2 TRBV11-2 ASSTTGILNTGELF
14 TRBJ1-3 TRBV5-6 ASSLEGLFRGNTIY